This T cell receptor beta chain derives from a study of T cell changes during pregnancy in multiple sclerosis. The method was immunoSEQ multiplex PCR; TCRdb's version includes in-frame clones alone and lacks a portion of them. The top ten hold less than 0.15% of the sample, which has fewer than 80,000 clones, around 94% seen once. The CDR3 is 14 residues long. Germline lookup yields CDR1 KGHSH and CDR2 LQKENI. V shed 3 bases and J shed 4 bases, with 12 bases lying between them. The sequencing here drew on CD4+ T cells from peripheral blood mononuclear cells, taken after pregnancy. This TCR was sampled from a female donor with multiple sclerosis, enrolled in a pregnancy study. This chain connects TRBV18 to TRBJ1-2; D not certain. DNA for the CDR3: TGTGCCAGCTCACCCCTGGGCAGCAGCTATGGCTACACCTTC. It specifies CASSPLGSSYGYTF.